The 8 T cell receptor beta chains below come from one sample, sequenced in a study of CD4 T cells in relation to SARS-CoV-2 and coronaviruses. Antigens of these TCRs are unknown. The unexposed donors gave CD4+ T cells in 2011-2018, prior to COVID-19. The cells were cultured for 10 days before CD4+ T cells were isolated. The data were produced by immunoSEQ multiplex PCR, yet TCRdb's version contains in-frame clones alone and is incomplete. The sample yields about 26,000 clones, 73% seen once. Material for sequencing was CD4+ T cells from PBMCs, cultured in vitro. Receptor source: a human donor in good health.

The chain's CDR3 is CASSRRLAGITDTQYF. CDR3 DNA: TGTGCCAGCAGCCGGCGACTAGCGGGGATCACAGATACGCAGTATTTT. The chain employs TRBV6-2 or TRBV6-3 and TRBJ2-3; 11 bases align to TRBD2. CDR3 length: 16 residues. Germline CDR1 is MNHEY and CDR2 is SVGEGT. The trim removed 6 bases at V and 2 bases at J, leaving 7 bases unmatched.

This clone showed up just once. The gene calls are TRBV18 and TRBJ2-5; 11 bases align to TRBD2. The CDR3 runs 14 residues. Germline V gene lookup returns CDR1 KGHSH and CDR2 LQKENI. Trimming cost V 3 bases and J 3 bases; bases outside gene matches: 0. The CDR3 sequence: CASSPGLAEETQYF. As DNA, the CDR3 is TGTGCCAGCTCACCGGGACTAGCGGAAGAGACCCAGTACTTC. Complete variable domain (other parts from reference TRBV18 and TRBJ2-5): NAGVMQNPRHLVRRRGQEARLRCSPMKGHSHVYWYRQLPEEGLKFMVYLQKENIIDESGMPKERFSAEFPKEGPSILRIQQVVRGDSAAYFCASSPGLAEETQYFGPGTRLLVL.

The chain has TRBV25-1 and TRBJ2-3; the D gene is possibly TRBD2 (6 bases). Trimming shortened V by 5 bases and J by 6 bases, and 18 bases separated the two germline ends. This CDR3 has 15 residues. Germline values: CDR1 MGHDK, CDR2 SYGVNS. The CDR3: CASSRGGGWGDTQYF. The CDR3 DNA reads as TGTGCCAGCAGTCGGGGAGGAGGGTGGGGGGATACGCAGTATTTT.

The chain uses TRBV3-1 (or the pseudogene TRBV3-2) and TRBJ2-3; D not resolved. CDR3 size: 15 residues. Trimming stripped 1 base from V and 6 bases from J, with 14 bases between. In germline, CDR1 is LGHDT, CDR2 YNNKEL (reference sequence). The CDR3 nucleotides are TGTGCCAGCAGCCAAGGGACCCCACGGTCGGATACGCAGTATTTT. It translates to CASSQGTPRSDTQYF.

The chain recombines TRBV18 with TRBJ2-2, with D possibly matching TRBD2 (6 bases). Trimming shortened V by 6 bases and J by 0 bases, and 14 bases separated the two germline ends. The CDR3 sequence is 16 residues long. Germline CDR1 and CDR2: KGHSH and LQKENI. In nucleotides, the CDR3 is TGTGCCAGCTCGGAAATGCGCGGGACGAACACCGGGGAGCTGTTTTTT. Protein: CASSEMRGTNTGELFF.

This chain links TRBV5-5 with TRBJ2-7; 10 nucleotides agree with TRBD1. The V gene end was trimmed by 1 base and the J gene end by 2 bases; junction bases not matched to a gene: 3. Germline CDR1 reads SGHKS; CDR2 reads YYEKEE (reference sequence). The length of the CDR3 is 15 residues. The CDR3 coding sequence is TGTGCCAGCAGCTTGTCCGGGACAGGGGCCTACGAGCAGTACTTC. This sequence encodes CASSLSGTGAYEQYF.

The chain employs TRBV7-2 and TRBJ2-7, with 9 bases matching TRBD1. Germline V gene data show CDR1 as SGHTA and CDR2 as FQGNSA. The CDR3 extends over 14 amino acids. Losses at the gene ends were 1 base for V and 6 bases for J; bases not matched to a gene: 4. Here the CDR3 reads CASSLGTGVFEQYF. CDR3 in DNA: TGTGCCAGCAGCTTAGGGACAGGGGTGTTCGAGCAGTACTTC.

This chain uses TRBV9 with TRBJ2-3; 7 bases map to TRBD1. V lost 3 bases to trimming and J lost 0 bases; unmatched junction nucleotides: 4. This CDR3 region has 15 residues. The germline V gene has CDR1 SGDLS and CDR2 YYNGEE. The CDR3 DNA sequence: TGTGCCAGCAGCGGGACAGGCTCTAGCACAGATACGCAGTATTTT. Its translation is CASSGTGSSTDTQYF.